What follows describes a single T cell receptor beta chain. This entry is derived from a study of blood T cell repertoires in COVID-19. About the research overall: Some COVID-19 samples were acute and others convalescent; all came from the United States, Italy and Spain. T cells, B-cell-depleted T cells, or PBMCs supplied cDNA or gDNA.

Authors' processing steps: The authors estimated nucleated cell counts from reference gene primer amplification. Clones were read by immunoSEQ multiplex PCR, and TCRdb kept only the in-frame ones, dropping some. That table gives V, J and clone size, and the DNA gave D and trimming. The sample contains over 85,000 clones, approximately 86% of which appear only once. CDR1 is SGHRS, CDR2 YFSETQ, per germline. J lost 3 bases, V lost 2 bases, and 14 bases had no gene match. The CDR3 has 19 amino acids. The chain employs TRBV5-1 and TRBJ2-5, with 12 bases identical to TRBD2. Sample: peripheral blood. This clonotype was obtained from a man aged 50 or older with active or convalescent COVID-19. The CDR3 reads CASSFGGNGLAGRKETQYF. The CDR3 bases are TGCGCCAGCAGCTTTGGGGGGAATGGACTAGCGGGGAGGAAAGAGACCCAGTACTTC.